This TCR beta chain appears in the sequencing data of a study of CD8+CD57+ T cells in acquired aplastic anemia. Study at large: The study obtained an average of around 3.4 ug of DNA from sorted CD4+ and CD8+ cells. Study conclusions and caveats: Patients were compared with controls for CD8+ Simpson's diversity, and no significant difference emerged.

CDR1 SGHTA and CDR2 FQGTGA come from the germline V gene. After removal of 5 bases from V and 6 bases from J, the junction contained 11 bases not matched to a gene. CDR3 length: 15 amino acids. In regard to this clonotype: Its target is not known.

Both TCR beta VDJ combination and CDR3 sequence profiling were carried out. Genomic DNA was the template for this profiling. TCRdb analysed the reads with MiXCR anew, one entry per CDR3 protein. The data contain approximately 300,000 distinct CDR3 sequences, roughly 61% of them singletons. Sequencing involved patients with CD8+CD57+ cell expansion previously shown by flow cytometry. The TCR comes from a human donor with aplastic anemia. The chain has TRBV7-3 and TRBJ2-3; TRBD2 agrees at 7 bases. Source material: sorted CD4+, CD8+, or CD8+CD57+ T cells (not recorded which) from PBMCs. The CDR3 reads CASSNTGGFVDTQYF. Written as DNA, the CDR3 is TGTGCCAGCAGCAATACGGGGGGTTTCGTGGATACGCAGTATTTT.